These T cell receptor beta chains were read from a single sample in a study of cytomegalovirus exposure and HLA in healthy donors. Profiled with immunoSEQ multiplex PCR; TCRdb holds only in-frame clones, not every one. The table records under 300,000 clones, roughly 70% of them present only once. Sequences were obtained from PBMCs. The receptors were sampled from a female donor in good health and CMV-seronegative. Both conserved end residues are part of each CDR3. The D gene is left open where the match is weak. Expanded clones are given a class, and other clones once, few, many or no size at all.

J,D,size,V,CDR3,DNA
TRBJ2-5,TRBD1,.,TRBV6-5,CASSYSVGTGGETQYF,TGTGCCAGCAGTTACTCGGTGGGGACAGGGGGCGAGACCCAGTACTTC
TRBJ2-7,TRBD1,few,TRBV5-4,CASRSMTGESYEQYF,TGTGCCAGCAGGTCCATGACAGGGGAGAGCTACGAGCAGTACTTC
TRBJ2-1,.,.,TRBV27,CASSLGGVHNEQFF,TGTGCCAGCAGTTTAGGGGGCGTACACAATGAGCAGTTCTTC
TRBJ2-3,.,.,TRBV7-9,CATSTDTQYF,TGTGCCACATCCACAGATACGCAGTATTTT
TRBJ2-5,TRBD2,.,TRBV4-1,CASSQDESRLAGEIRETQYF,TGCGCCAGCAGCCAAGATGAAAGTCGGCTAGCGGGAGAGATTCGCGAGACCCAGTACTTC
TRBJ1-2,.,.,TRBV7-9,CASSLERINYGYTF,TGTGCCAGCAGCTTAGAGCGGATTAACTATGGCTACACCTTC
TRBJ2-1,.,.,TRBV5-1,CASSVDSRQSYNEQFF,TGCGCCAGCAGCGTGGACAGCCGTCAATCCTACAATGAGCAGTTCTTC
TRBJ2-7,.,few,TRBV11-3,CASSKGQSYEQYF,TGTGCCAGCAGCAAGGGACAATCCTACGAGCAGTACTTC
TRBJ1-1,TRBD1,.,TRBV7-2,CASSFGRGQGAFF,TGTGCCAGCAGCTTTGGCAGGGGGCAAGGAGCTTTCTTT
TRBJ2-1,TRBD2,few,TRBV5-1,CASSLASGSSYNEQFF,TGCGCCAGCAGCTTGGCTAGCGGGAGCTCCTACAATGAGCAGTTCTTC
TRBJ2-7,TRBD1,.,TRBV27,CASSPTGTGDSYEQYF,TGTGCCAGCAGCCCTACCGGGACAGGGGACTCCTACGAGCAGTACTTC
TRBJ2-3,TRBD1,.,TRBV7-9,CASSIPWDRGQDTQYF,TGTGCCAGCAGCATACCGTGGGACAGGGGGCAAGATACGCAGTATTTT
TRBJ1-2,TRBD1,once,TRBV11-3,CASSSDRMLSYGYTF,TGTGCCAGCAGCTCGGACAGGATGCTCTCCTATGGCTACACCTTC
TRBJ1-1,.,.,TRBV9,CASSAVLSGSWNTEAFF,TGTGCCAGCAGCGCTGTTCTCTCTGGGAGTTGGAACACTGAAGCTTTCTTT
TRBJ1-1,.,once,TRBV7-9,CASTHPGYTEAFF,TGTGCCAGCACACATCCGGGGTACACTGAAGCTTTCTTT
TRBJ1-4,.,.,TRBV5-1,CASSLAGGDGEKLFF,TGCGCCAGCAGCTTGGCTGGGGGGGATGGAGAAAAACTGTTTTTT
TRBJ1-1,TRBD1,few,TRBV5-1,CASSPDRGRNTEAFF,TGCGCCAGCAGCCCCGACAGGGGACGGAACACTGAAGCTTTCTTT
TRBJ2-7,.,once,TRBV10-1,CANTTLETNEQYF,TGCGCCAATACGACTCTCGAGACCAACGAGCAGTACTTC
TRBJ1-2,.,.,TRBV27,CASGDRGGYTF,TGTGCCAGCGGTGATAGGGGTGGCTACACCTTC
TRBJ2-5,.,.,TRBV2,CASKTDQETQYF,TGTGCCAGCAAGACAGACCAAGAGACCCAGTACTTC
TRBJ2-7,TRBD1,.,TRBV11-2,CASSLVRTGGEQYF,TGTGCCAGCAGCTTAGTGAGGACAGGGGGCGAGCAGTACTTC
TRBJ2-5,TRBD2,.,TRBV7-9,CASSLALAGIQTQYF,TGTGCCAGCAGCTTAGCACTAGCGGGGATCCAGACCCAGTACTTC
TRBJ2-5,.,.,TRBV2,CASSLQGLASAETQYF,TGTGCCAGCAGCCTCCAGGGTCTAGCGAGTGCGGAGACCCAGTACTTC
TRBJ2-1,.,.,TRBV7-6,CASSLAAGEQFF,TGTGCCAGCAGCTTAGCGGCAGGTGAGCAGTTCTTC
TRBJ1-2,.,.,TRBV27,CASSLYGGGRNYGYTF,TGTGCCAGCAGTTTATACGGGGGGGGCAGGAACTATGGCTACACCTTC
TRBJ2-1,TRBD2,.,TRBV5-1,CASSLGLLAVNNEQFF,TGCGCCAGCAGCTTGGGGTTGCTAGCGGTTAACAATGAGCAGTTCTTC
TRBJ2-7,.,.,TRBV6-1,CASTKAGGTPYEQYF,TGTGCCAGCACCAAAGCCGGGGGAACGCCCTACGAGCAGTACTTC
TRBJ2-7,TRBD1,.,TRBV10-3,CAISEGRRYRGLGEEQYF,TGTGCCATCAGTGAAGGACGCAGATACAGGGGCTTAGGTGAAGAGCAGTACTTC
TRBJ2-1,TRBD2,.,TRBV19,CASRTSGRAAYNEQFF,TGTGCCAGCAGGACTAGCGGGAGGGCCGCCTACAACGAGCAGTTCTTC
TRBJ1-2,.,.,TRBV21-1,CASRVTGALNYGYTF,TGTGCCAGCAGGGTGACAGGGGCTTTAAACTATGGCTACACCTTC
TRBJ2-1,.,.,TRBV6-6,CASIETGGPHNEQFF,TGTGCCAGCATTGAGACGGGGGGCCCCCACAATGAGCAGTTCTTC
TRBJ2-5,TRBD2,.,TRBV6-1,CASSSRTSGRSEQYF,TGTGCCAGCAGTTCCCGGACTAGCGGGAGGTCTGAGCAGTACTTC
TRBJ2-5,.,.,TRBV13,CASSDPVHRSQETQYF,TGTGCCAGCAGCGATCCCGTCCACAGGAGCCAAGAGACCCAGTACTTC
TRBJ2-5,TRBD2,.,TRBV27,CASSLQGGGRGETQYF,TGTGCCAGCAGTTTACAGGGCGGCGGGAGGGGGGAGACCCAGTACTTC
TRBJ2-3,.,.,TRBV9,CASRGLGPSTDTQYF,TGTGCCAGCAGGGGACTGGGGCCCAGCACAGATACGCAGTATTTT
TRBJ1-2,TRBD1,.,TRBV13,CASSPYPGQGAGGYTF,TGTGCCAGCAGCCCGTACCCGGGACAGGGGGCGGGTGGCTACACCTTC